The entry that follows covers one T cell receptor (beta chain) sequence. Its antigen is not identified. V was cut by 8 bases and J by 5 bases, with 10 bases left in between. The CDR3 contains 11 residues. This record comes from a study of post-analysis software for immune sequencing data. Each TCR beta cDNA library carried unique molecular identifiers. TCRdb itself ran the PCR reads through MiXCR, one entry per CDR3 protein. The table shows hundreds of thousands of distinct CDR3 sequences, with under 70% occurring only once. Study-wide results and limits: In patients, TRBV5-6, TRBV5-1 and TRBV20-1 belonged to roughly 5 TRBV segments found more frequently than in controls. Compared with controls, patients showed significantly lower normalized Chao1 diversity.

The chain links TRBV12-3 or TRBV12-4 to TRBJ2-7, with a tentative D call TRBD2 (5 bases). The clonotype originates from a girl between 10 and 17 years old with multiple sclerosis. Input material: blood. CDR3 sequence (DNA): TGTGCCAGCCTATACGGGGACGAGCAGTACTTC. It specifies CASLYGDEQYF.